The 13 T cell receptor beta chains below were found in one sample sequenced in a study of regulatory and conventional T cells in RAG deficiency. Only in-frame clones appear in the TCRdb table, and some are missing; sequencing was by immunoSEQ multiplex PCR. There are 8,500 or so clones in the sample; around 80% occur only once, and 30% to 40% lies in the top ten. Separately, the same data were catalogued under a study of regulatory T cells. As that study records: The PCR used 52 TRBV and 13 TRBJ primers.

Source material: CD8+ T cells sorted from blood. These receptors were collected from a human donor in good health.

Here the CDR3 DNA reads TGTGCCAGCAGCCCGGAGCGGGGGGGTCCCGATACGCAGTATTTT. Protein product: CASSPERGGPDTQYF. The chain links TRBV11-2 to TRBJ2-3, with TRBD2 matching over 10 bases. Germline CDR1 is SGHAT and CDR2 is FQNNGV. Losses at the gene ends were 5 bases for V and 6 bases for J; bases not matched to a gene: 8. The CDR3 is 15 amino acids. Based on the CDR3 plus reference TRBV11-2 and TRBJ2-3, the full variable domain is EAGVAQSPRYKIIEKRQSVAFWCNPISGHATLYWYQQILGQGPKLLIQFQNNGVVDDSQLPKDRFSAERLKGVDSTLKIQPAKLEDSAVYLCASSPERGGPDTQYFGPGTRLTVL.

J is TRBJ2-1 and V is TRBV27; 10 nucleotides line up with TRBD2. Germline values: CDR1 MNHEY, CDR2 SMNVEV (reference sequence). The CDR3 extends over 14 amino acids. With V trimmed by 6 bases and J by 3 bases, 2 bases remained unmatched. The CDR3 is CASRGLANYNEQFF. The CDR3 DNA reads as TGTGCCAGCAGGGGACTAGCGAACTACAATGAGCAGTTCTTC.

CDR3: CASSDGGGASEQFF. As DNA, the CDR3 is TGTGCCAGCAGTGACGGCGGGGGGGCCAGTGAGCAGTTCTTC. This chain links TRBV6-4 with TRBJ2-1; TRBD2 matches 9 bases. The CDR3 contains 14 residues. J was trimmed by 9 bases and V by 2 bases; bases with no gene match: 5. Germline lookup yields CDR1 MRHNA and CDR2 SNTAGT.

This clone was recorded once. The chain carries TRBV7-6 and TRBJ2-1; TRBD2 agrees at 12 bases. The CDR3 has 16 amino acids. Germline assignment: CDR1 SGHVS and CDR2 FNYEAQ. V shed 1 base and J 7 bases; nucleotides not matched to a gene: 5. The CDR3, as DNA: TGTGCCAGCAGCTTAGAGAGGCTAGCGGGAGGGAATGAGCAGTTCTTC. Its translation: CASSLERLAGGNEQFF.

V is TRBV5-1 and J is TRBJ1-1; D gene ambiguous. Trimming removed 0 bases from V and 0 bases from J, with 6 bases in between. Germline assignment: CDR1 SGHRS and CDR2 YFSETQ. This CDR3 comprises 14 residues. CDR3 residues: CASSLEGMNTEAFF. CDR3 bases: TGCGCCAGCAGCTTGGAGGGAATGAACACTGAAGCTTTCTTT.

The sample holds a few counts of this clone. The chain links TRBV7-9 to TRBJ1-3, with D perhaps matching TRBD1 (5 bases). The CDR3 covers 16 residues. The V end was cut by 5 bases, the J end by 1 base, with 15 bases between. Germline-derived CDR1 and CDR2 are SEHNR and FQNEAQ (reference sequence). CDR3: CASSLSTGKSGNTIYF. Here the CDR3 DNA reads TGTGCCAGCAGCCTCAGTACAGGCAAATCTGGAAACACCATATATTTT. The complete variable domain, with remaining parts taken from reference TRBV7-9 and TRBJ1-3, reads DTGVSQNPRHKITKRGQNVTFRCDPISEHNRLYWYRQTLGQGPEFLTYFQNEAQLEKSRLLSDRFSAERPKGSFSTLEIQRTEQGDSAMYLCASSLSTGKSGNTIYFGEGSWLTVV.

On this clone itself: A read error may account for a junction end that differs from germline. The J gene is TRBJ2-5, the V gene TRBV7-7; no firm D call. The CDR3 has 13 amino acids. Germline lookup yields CDR1 SSHAT and CDR2 FNYEAQ (reference sequence). The DNA of the CDR3 is TGTGCTAGCAGCTTCTCCGGGTGGGAGACCCAGTACTTC. This translates into CASSFSGWETQYF.

This chain connects TRBV13 to TRBJ2-5; 9 nucleotides agree with TRBD1. CDR3 length: 14 residues. Per the germline V gene, CDR1 is PRHDT and CDR2 is FYEKMQ (reference sequence). V lost 1 base to trimming and J lost 4 bases; unmatched junction nucleotides: 1. CDR3 region: CASSLEDRGETQYF. Written as DNA, the CDR3 is TGTGCCAGCAGCTTAGAGGACAGGGGAGAGACCCAGTACTTC.

V usage is TRBV5-4 and J usage is TRBJ2-7; 9 bases match TRBD2. This CDR3 is 15 amino acids long. After removal of 4 bases from V and 6 bases from J, the junction contained 11 bases not matched to a gene. Germline V CDR1 and CDR2: SGHNT, YYREEE (reference sequence). In DNA, the CDR3 is TGTGCCAGCAGCGTAGACGGCGGGAGGGCCCGCGAGCAGTACTTC. Translation: CASSVDGGRAREQYF.

This chain links TRBV28 with TRBJ1-1; D remains unclear. Germline lookup yields CDR1 MDHEN and CDR2 SYDVKM. The CDR3 has 13 amino acids. V was trimmed by 2 bases and J by 6 bases, leaving 10 bases between them. The CDR3: CASSLGLGSEAFF. The CDR3 DNA reads TGTGCCAGCAGTTTAGGCCTAGGCTCTGAAGCTTTCTTT.

The V call is TRBV6-5, the J call TRBJ1-1, with TRBD1 matching over 7 bases. Trimming took 7 bases from V and 6 from J; bases not matched to a gene: 8. Germline CDR1 MNHEY, CDR2 SVGAGI. The CDR3 is made up of 13 amino acids. The DNA for the CDR3 is TGTGCCAGCACGCCACAGGGGTATCCTGAAGCTTTCTTT. Encoded protein: CASTPQGYPEAFF.

In this sample, this clone turned up a few times. This chain uses TRBV5-5 with TRBJ2-6; the D gene could be TRBD1 or TRBD2 (5 bases each). CDR1 and CDR2 (germline): SGHKS, YYEKEE (reference sequence). CDR3 length equals 16 residues. The ends were cut back, 4 bases at V and 0 bases at J, with 11 bases in the middle. The CDR3 here is CASSPGPYSGANVLTF. CDR3 DNA: TGTGCCAGCAGCCCGGGACCGTACTCTGGGGCCAACGTCCTGACTTTC.

The genes are TRBV6-1 and TRBJ2-5; a possible D gene is TRBD1 (6 bases). The last part of the DNA fits TRBJ2-7 better; the J call may be wrong. The CDR3 has 14 amino acids. Germline CDR1 reads MNHNS; CDR2 reads SASEGT. Written as DNA, the CDR3 is TGTGCCAGCAGTGAAGCCTGGGGGCCCCACGAGCAGTACTTC. This translates into CASSEAWGPHEQYF.